This T cell receptor (beta chain) was found in a study of cytomegalovirus exposure and HLA in healthy donors. The study ran its PCR with 60 Vbeta and 13 Jbeta primers. In the authors' methods: Counted up in a later analysis, unique TCR beta chains came to roughly 80 million, with 9.5 million to 13 million shared. Some clones are missing from TCRdb's copy, which holds only in-frame ones; the method was immunoSEQ multiplex PCR. For V, J and clone size, that table is used; D and trimming come from the DNA. In all, the sample yields about 140,000 clones. The CDR3 covers 14 residues. With 0 bases removed from V and 1 base from J, the gap between germline ends came to 7 bases. Germline V gene sequence: CDR1 SGHNT, CDR2 YYREEE (reference sequence).

Specimen: PBMCs. The source is a man in his forties in good health and CMV-seronegative. The chain couples TRBV5-4 to TRBJ2-5; D not certain. CDR3: CASSLGGPQETQYF. The CDR3, as DNA: TGTGCCAGCAGCTTGGGTGGGCCCCAAGAGACCCAGTACTTC.